The subject of this entry is one TCR beta chain. Antigen unknown. These data are taken from a study of T cell responses to AZD1222 COVID-19 vaccine. The study, taken as a whole, reports: Only a handful of AZD1222 recipients, several in all, had baseline seropositivity.

Germline CDR1 is MNHEY and CDR2 is SMNVEV (reference sequence). The CDR3 is 14 residues long. Trimming at V came to 5 bases and at J to 8 bases, leaving 7 bases not matched to a gene. The data were produced by immunoSEQ multiplex PCR, yet TCRdb's version contains in-frame clones alone and is incomplete. This sample has 150,000 to 200,000 clones; roughly 94% occur once, and the top ten carry 1% to 1.5%. The receptor was derived from an adult who received the AZD1222 COVID-19 vaccine. Here the sequenced sample was peripheral blood, taken 28 days after the second AZD1222 dose. V is TRBV27 and J is TRBJ1-4, with 8 nucleotides matching TRBD1. The CDR3 nucleotides read TGTGCCAGCAGTGAAAGGACAGGGAGAGAAAAACTGTTTTTT. Protein: CASSERTGREKLFF.